This T cell receptor beta chain was obtained from a study of shared clonotypes between healthy human individuals. Whole-study results and caveats: In contrast to clonotypes shared by all four donors, non-shared clonotypes had lower generation probabilities.

Sorted-subset replicate PCRs used approximately 200 ng of genomic DNA. This amount corresponded to approximately 30,000 T cell genomes. Sequencing used immunoSEQ multiplex PCR; TCRdb keeps in-frame clones, though not all of them. The table records fewer than 850,000 clones, less than 80% of them present only once. This CDR3 region has 14 residues. V was cut by 4 bases and J by 0 bases, with 8 bases left in between. Germline CDR1 reads SGHRS; CDR2 reads YFSETQ. Among the donors, all were Caucasian adults who lived in Nashville, Tennessee. The investigators split CD4+ cells into a CD45RA+ naive subset and a CD45RA-negative memory subset. There are many counts of this clone. Its antigen is unknown.

This receptor was taken from a young woman in good health. The sequenced sample consisted of memory CD4+ T cells sorted from blood. Subset given: CD45RA-negative fraction. The rearrangement joins TRBV5-1 to TRBJ1-5; the D gene is possibly TRBD1 (6 bases). The CDR3 spells CASSQDSSNQPQHF. CDR3 nucleotides: TGCGCCAGCAGCCAGGACAGTAGCAATCAGCCCCAGCATTTT.